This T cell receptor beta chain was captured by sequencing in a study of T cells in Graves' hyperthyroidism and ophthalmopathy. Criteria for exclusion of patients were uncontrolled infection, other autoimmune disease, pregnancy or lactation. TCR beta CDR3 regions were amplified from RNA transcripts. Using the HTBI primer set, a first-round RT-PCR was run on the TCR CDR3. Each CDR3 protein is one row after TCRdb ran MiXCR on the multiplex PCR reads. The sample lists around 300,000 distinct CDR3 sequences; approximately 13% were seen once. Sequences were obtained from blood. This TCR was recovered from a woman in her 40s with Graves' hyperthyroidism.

The CDR3 spells CASSIPDSLSSGNTIYF. DNA of the CDR3: TGTGCCAGTAGTATCCCGGACAGCTTGAGCTCTGGAAACACCATATATTTT. V usage is TRBV19 and J usage is TRBJ1-3; D is possibly TRBD1 (6 bases). The CDR3 is 17 amino acids. Germline V lookup: CDR1 LNHDA, CDR2 SQIVND (reference sequence). V gave up 3 bases and J gave up 0 bases, with 15 bases separating them.